Below, one T cell receptor beta chain is given with its context. The entry originates in a study of blood T cell repertoires in COVID-19. Across the whole study: From T cells, B-cell-depleted T cells, or PBMCs came the material, which was cDNA or gDNA.

Authors' analysis steps: Reference gene primer amplification gave nucleated cell count estimates. The repertoire was sequenced with immunoSEQ multiplex PCR; TCRdb's copy has only in-frame clones and lacks some. Clone size and V and J calls were adopted from that table, with D and trimming inferred from the DNA. The sample lists 450,000 to 500,000 clones, approximately 85% occurring once. Trimming at V came to 6 bases and at J to 0 bases, leaving 5 bases not matched to a gene. The CDR3 extends over 14 amino acids. Per the germline V gene, CDR1 is SNHLY and CDR2 is FYNNEI. The TCR was taken from a human donor in a cohort sampled during active COVID-19. The sequenced material came from peripheral blood. V is TRBV2 and J is TRBJ2-7; 7 nucleotides match TRBD1. The CDR3 sequence: CASRRQGSSYEQYF. The DNA for the CDR3 is TGTGCCAGCAGACGACAGGGTAGCTCCTACGAGCAGTACTTC. Filled out from reference TRBV2 and TRBJ2-7, the complete variable domain reads EPEVTQTPSHQVTQMGQEVILRCVPISNHLYFYWYRQILGQKVEFLVSFYNNEISEKSEIFDDQFSVERPDGSNFTLKIRSTKLEDSAMYFCASRRQGSSYEQYFGPGTRLTVT.